Included here is one TCR beta chain sequence, with context. Antigen unknown. The data stem from a study of identical twins. General study results and limits: Excess sharing by twins proved weaker in beta out-of-frame sequences. The authors noted that invariant MAIT and iNKT cells could partly confound zero-insertion analyses.

Unmatched junction bases numbered 5, after V lost 0 bases and J lost 5 bases. The CDR3 is made up of 16 amino acids. Germline CDR1 is DFQATT and CDR2 is SNEGSKA (reference sequence). With template switching, a universal primer site was added, and the cDNA carried unique molecular identifiers. TCRdb re-derived calls from the 5' RACE reads in MiXCR, one entry per CDR3 protein. The sample lists 1.5 million to 2 million distinct CDR3 sequences, about 31% occurring once. Sequenced sample: cord blood. The chain uses TRBV20-1 and TRBJ2-2; TRBD2 matches at 11 bases. The receptor was isolated from a newborn girl in good health. CDR3 sequence reads: CSARDTSGSVTGELFF. The CDR3 DNA reads TGCAGTGCTAGAGATACTAGCGGGAGCGTAACCGGGGAGCTGTTTTTT.